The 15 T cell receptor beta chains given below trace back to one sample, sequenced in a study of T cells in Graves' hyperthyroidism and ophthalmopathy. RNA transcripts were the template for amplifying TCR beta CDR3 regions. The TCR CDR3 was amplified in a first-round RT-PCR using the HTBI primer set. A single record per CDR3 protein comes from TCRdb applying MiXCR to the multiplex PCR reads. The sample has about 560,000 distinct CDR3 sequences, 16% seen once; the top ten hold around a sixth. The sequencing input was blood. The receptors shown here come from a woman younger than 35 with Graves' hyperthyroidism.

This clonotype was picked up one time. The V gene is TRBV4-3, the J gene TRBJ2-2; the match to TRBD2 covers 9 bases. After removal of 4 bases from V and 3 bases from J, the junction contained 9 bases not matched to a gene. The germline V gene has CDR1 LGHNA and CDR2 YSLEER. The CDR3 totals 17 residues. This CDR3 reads CASSLRGGGAYTGELFF. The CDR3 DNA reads TGCGCCAGCAGCCTAAGAGGCGGGGGGGCGTACACCGGGGAGCTGTTTTTT.

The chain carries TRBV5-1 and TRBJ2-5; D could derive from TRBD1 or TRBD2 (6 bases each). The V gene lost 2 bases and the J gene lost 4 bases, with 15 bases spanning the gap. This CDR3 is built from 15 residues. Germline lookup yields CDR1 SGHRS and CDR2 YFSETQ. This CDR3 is CASSFLGGPGETQYF. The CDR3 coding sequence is TGCGCCAGCAGCTTCTTAGGGGGGCCGGGAGAGACCCAGTACTTC.

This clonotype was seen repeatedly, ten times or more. This chain's CDR3 is CASRLLTGDTEAFF. The CDR3 nucleotides read TGTGCCAGCAGACTTCTGACAGGGGACACTGAAGCTTTCTTT. The gene calls are TRBV3-1 and TRBJ1-1; 8 nucleotides match TRBD1. Germline V gives CDR1 LGHDT, CDR2 YNNKEL (reference sequence). J lost 3 bases, V lost 6 bases, and 6 bases had no gene match. This CDR3 has 14 amino acids.

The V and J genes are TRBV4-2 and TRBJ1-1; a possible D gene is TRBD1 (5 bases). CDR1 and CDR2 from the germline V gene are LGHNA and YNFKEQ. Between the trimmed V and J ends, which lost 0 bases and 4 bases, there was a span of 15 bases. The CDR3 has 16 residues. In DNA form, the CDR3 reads TGTGCCAGCAGCCAAGATTCATTGGGGGGAGTCACTGAAGCTTTCTTT. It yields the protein CASSQDSLGGVTEAFF.

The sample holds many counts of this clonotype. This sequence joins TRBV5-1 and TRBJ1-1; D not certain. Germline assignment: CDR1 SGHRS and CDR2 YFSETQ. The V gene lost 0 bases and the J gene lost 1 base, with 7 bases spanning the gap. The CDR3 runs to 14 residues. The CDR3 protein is CASSLDHPNTEAFF. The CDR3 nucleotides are TGCGCCAGCAGCTTGGACCACCCGAACACTGAAGCTTTCTTT.

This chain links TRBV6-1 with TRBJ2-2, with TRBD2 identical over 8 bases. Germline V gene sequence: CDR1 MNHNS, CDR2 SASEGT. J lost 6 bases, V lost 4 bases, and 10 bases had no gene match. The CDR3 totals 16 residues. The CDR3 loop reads CASSATLLAGPGELFF. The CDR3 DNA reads TGTGCCAGCAGTGCCACCCTGCTAGCGGGTCCCGGGGAGCTGTTTTTT.

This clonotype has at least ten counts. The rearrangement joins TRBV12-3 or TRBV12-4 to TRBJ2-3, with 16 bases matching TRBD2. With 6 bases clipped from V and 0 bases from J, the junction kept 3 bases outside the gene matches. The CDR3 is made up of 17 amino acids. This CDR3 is CASRGLAGGTSTDTQYF. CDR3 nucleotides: TGTGCCAGCAGGGGACTAGCGGGGGGGACTAGCACAGATACGCAGTATTTT.

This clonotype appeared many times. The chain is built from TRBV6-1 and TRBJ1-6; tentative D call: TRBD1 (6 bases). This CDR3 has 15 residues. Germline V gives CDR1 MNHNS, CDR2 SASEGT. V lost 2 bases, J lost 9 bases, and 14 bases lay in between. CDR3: CASSERAGEGSPLHF. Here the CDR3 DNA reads TGTGCCAGCAGTGAACGGGCAGGGGAGGGTTCACCCCTCCACTTT.

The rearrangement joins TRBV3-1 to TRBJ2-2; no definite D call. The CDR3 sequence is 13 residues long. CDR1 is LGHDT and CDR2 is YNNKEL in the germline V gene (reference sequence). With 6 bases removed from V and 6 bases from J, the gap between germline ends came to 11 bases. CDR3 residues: CASSAYSSGELFF. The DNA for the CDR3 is TGTGCCAGCAGTGCTTACAGCTCCGGGGAGCTGTTTTTT.

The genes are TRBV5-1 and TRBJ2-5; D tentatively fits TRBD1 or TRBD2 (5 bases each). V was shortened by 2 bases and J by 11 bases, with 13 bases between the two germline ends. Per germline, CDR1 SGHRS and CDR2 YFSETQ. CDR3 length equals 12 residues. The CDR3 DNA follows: TGCGCCAGCAGCTTCGACGGGGCTCAACAGTACTTC. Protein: CASSFDGAQQYF.

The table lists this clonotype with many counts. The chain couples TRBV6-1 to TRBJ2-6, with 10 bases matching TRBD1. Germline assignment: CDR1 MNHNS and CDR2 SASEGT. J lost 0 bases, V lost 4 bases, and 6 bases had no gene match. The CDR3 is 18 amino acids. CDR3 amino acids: CASSARDRGFSGANVLTF. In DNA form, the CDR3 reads TGTGCCAGCAGTGCCCGGGACAGGGGCTTCTCTGGGGCCAACGTCCTGACTTTC.

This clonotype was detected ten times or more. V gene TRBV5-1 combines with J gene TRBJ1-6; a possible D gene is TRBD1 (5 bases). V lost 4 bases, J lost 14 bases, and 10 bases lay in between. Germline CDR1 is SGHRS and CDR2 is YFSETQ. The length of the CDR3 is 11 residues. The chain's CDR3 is CASSGGVTLHF. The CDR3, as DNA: TGCGCCAGCAGCGGGGGAGTGACCCTCCACTTT.

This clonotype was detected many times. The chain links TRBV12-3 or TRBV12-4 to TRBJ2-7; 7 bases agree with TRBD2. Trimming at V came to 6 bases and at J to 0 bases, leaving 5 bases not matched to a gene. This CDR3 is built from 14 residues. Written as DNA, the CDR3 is TGTGCCAGCAGAAAAGCGGGGAGCTCCTACGAGCAGTACTTC. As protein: CASRKAGSSYEQYF.

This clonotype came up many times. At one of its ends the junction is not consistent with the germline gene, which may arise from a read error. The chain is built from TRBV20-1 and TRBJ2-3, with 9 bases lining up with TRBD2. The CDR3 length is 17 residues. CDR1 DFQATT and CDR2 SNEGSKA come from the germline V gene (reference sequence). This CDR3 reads CSARGGGASGGLDTQYF. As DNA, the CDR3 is TGCAGTGCCAGAGGGGGGGGGGCGAGCGGGGGGTTAGATACGCAGTATTTT.

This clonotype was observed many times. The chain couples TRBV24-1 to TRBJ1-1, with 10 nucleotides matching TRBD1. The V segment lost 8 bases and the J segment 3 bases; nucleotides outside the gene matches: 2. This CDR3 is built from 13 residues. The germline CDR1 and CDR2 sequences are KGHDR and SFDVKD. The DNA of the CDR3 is TGTGCCACCACTGGGACAGGGGACACTGAAGCTTTCTTT. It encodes CATTGTGDTEAFF.